Following are 8 T cell receptor beta chains from one sample sequenced in a study of human T cells and chemical hapten exposure. The time point denotes: pre-sensitization, week 0. Treatment defined: therapeutic diphenylcyclopropenone sensitization with weekly scalp DPC. A single record per CDR3 protein comes from TCRdb applying MiXCR to the RACE reads. The sample has about 39,000 distinct CDR3 sequences; around 12% are singletons. Material: whole blood, obtained in connection with sensitization to the hapten diphenylcyclopropenone (DPC). Receptor source: a woman under 40 with alopecia areata. Some clones in this sample may be carry-over from other donors' samples.

This clonotype was detected a few times. The chain links TRBV7-8 to TRBJ2-5; D is uncertain. CDR3 length equals 15 residues. Germline lookup yields CDR1 SGHVS and CDR2 FQNEAQ. With 2 bases removed from V and 0 bases from J, the gap between germline ends came to 10 bases. The CDR3: CASSLRQTYQETQYF. CDR3 bases: TGTGCCAGCAGCTTACGGCAGACCTACCAAGAGACCCAGTACTTC.

The chain is built from TRBV5-5 and TRBJ2-7; 8 nucleotides match TRBD2. CDR1 and CDR2 (germline): SGHKS, YYEKEE (reference sequence). The CDR3 sequence is 13 residues long. V dropped 5 bases and J dropped 3; count of bases not matched to a gene: 4. CDR3 region: CASSNGTSYEQYF. The CDR3 nucleotides are TGTGCCAGCAGTAACGGGACTAGCTACGAGCAGTACTTC.

This clonotype was detected ten times or more. At one end the junction does not follow the germline gene, possibly because of a read error. The chain links TRBV20-1 to TRBJ2-2; possibly TRBD1 for D (6 bases). There are 13 residues in the CDR3. Germline V gene lookup returns CDR1 DFQATT and CDR2 SNEGSKA (reference sequence). DNA for the CDR3: TGCAGTGCGAGAGCAGGGGTCCTCGGGGAGCTGTTTTTT. Protein: CSARAGVLGELFF.

This clonotype was detected a few times. The V and J genes are TRBV6-6 and TRBJ2-3; D ambiguous. The CDR3 spans 16 residues. Germline values: CDR1 MNHNY, CDR2 SVGAGI (reference sequence). Trimming cost V 4 bases and J 0 bases, with 14 bases left between them. The CDR3 reads CASSSGATKSTDTQYF. CDR3 bases: TGTGCCAGCAGTTCTGGAGCGACCAAAAGCACAGATACGCAGTATTTT.

The table lists this clonotype with a few counts. CDR3 region: CASSRPLQGSWGYTF. The CDR3 DNA is TGTGCCAGCAGTCGCCCCTTACAAGGGTCGTGGGGCTACACCTTC. This chain uses TRBV28 with TRBJ1-2; D uncertain. The CDR3 runs 15 residues. Germline values: CDR1 MDHEN, CDR2 SYDVKM. The V and J ends lost 5 bases and 8 bases respectively, with 21 bases between them.

This clonotype was observed many times. J is TRBJ1-3 and V is TRBV20-1; D is unresolved. The CDR3 loop spans 14 amino acids. V dropped 1 base and J dropped 7 bases, with 14 bases sitting between them. Germline assignment: CDR1 DFQATT and CDR2 SNEGSKA (reference sequence). This CDR3 is CSARGPGGPNTIYF. Written as DNA, the CDR3 is TGCAGTGCTAGAGGGCCGGGAGGGCCTAACACCATATATTTT.

This clonotype was observed a handful of times. V is TRBV5-4 and J is TRBJ2-4, with 7 positions matching TRBD1. Germline V CDR1 and CDR2: SGHNT, YYREEE (reference sequence). CDR3 length: 14 residues. The trim removed 3 bases at V and 3 bases at J, leaving 3 bases unmatched. The CDR3 sequence is CASSSRDSKNIQYF. In DNA form, the CDR3 reads TGTGCCAGCAGCTCTCGGGACAGCAAAAACATTCAGTACTTC.

This clonotype has a count of ten or more. The chain employs TRBV20-1 and TRBJ1-1; D uncertain. Deletions cut 7 bases from V and 0 bases from J, with 12 bases between. The CDR3 length is 13 residues. CDR1 and CDR2 (germline): DFQATT, SNEGSKA (reference sequence). Written as DNA, the CDR3 is TGCAGTGTGGGCGCCGATATGAACACTGAAGCTTTCTTT. It is translated as CSVGADMNTEAFF.